Shown below are 27 T cell receptor beta chains from a single sample sequenced in a study of shared clonotypes between healthy human individuals. The data were produced by immunoSEQ multiplex PCR, yet TCRdb's version contains in-frame clones alone and is incomplete. In the table there are under 700,000 clones, roughly 96% of which are singletons. Positive CCR7 selection of CD45RO-negative cells yielded the naive CD8 cells, and terminally differentiated effector memory CD45RA+ cells were excluded. The sequenced sample consisted of naive CD8+ T cells sorted from blood. These receptor sequences come from a woman aged 25-40 years in good health.

As DNA, the CDR3 is TGTGCCAGCAGCGTAGTGGATGATACGCAGTATTTT. Translating gives CASSVVDDTQYF. V and J are TRBV9 and TRBJ2-3; D gene unclear. CDR3 length: 12 residues. Deletions cut 0 bases from V and 6 bases from J, with 5 bases between. Germline loops: CDR1 SGDLS, CDR2 YYNGEE.

The chain links TRBV4-2 to TRBJ2-7; 10 bases match TRBD2. The CDR3 spans 17 residues. Germline loops: CDR1 LGHNA, CDR2 YNFKEQ. The J segment lost 5 bases and the V segment lost 0 bases, leaving 10 bases of the junction unmatched. The CDR3 loop reads CASSQDVEREGRNEQYF. The DNA of the CDR3 is TGTGCCAGCAGCCAAGACGTCGAGCGGGAGGGCCGGAACGAGCAGTACTTC.

This clone was recorded only once. The J gene is TRBJ2-3, the V gene TRBV11-2, with D tentatively TRBD1 or TRBD2 (6 bases each). Germline lookup yields CDR1 SGHAT and CDR2 FQNNGV. Trimming pared 4 bases from V and 2 bases from J, leaving 13 bases between. The CDR3 consists of 15 residues. The CDR3 nucleotides are TGTGCCAGCAGCTACGCAGGGGAGGTCACAGATACGCAGTATTTT. Residues: CASSYAGEVTDTQYF.

V gene TRBV19 combines with J gene TRBJ1-1; D uncertain. V lost 4 bases, J lost 4 bases, and 13 bases lay in between. This CDR3 spans 14 amino acids. Germline loops: CDR1 LNHDA, CDR2 SQIVND (reference sequence). CDR3: CASSNKQLTTEAFF. DNA of the CDR3: TGTGCCAGTAGTAATAAACAGCTCACCACTGAAGCTTTCTTT.

V gene TRBV30 combines with J gene TRBJ2-5; D is ambiguous. Near its end, the DNA agrees better with TRBJ2-7, so the J call may be wrong. Per germline, CDR1 GTSNPN and CDR2 SVGIG (reference sequence). This CDR3 is 13 amino acids long. The CDR3: CAWTPRVRYEQYF. For the CDR3, the DNA is TGTGCCTGGACCCCCCGAGTAAGGTACGAGCAGTACTTC.

V is TRBV4-1 and J is TRBJ2-1; 12 bases fit TRBD2. Trimming took 1 base from V and 3 from J; bases not matched to a gene: 4. CDR1 is MGHRA, CDR2 YSYEKL, per germline. The CDR3 is 17 residues long. CDR3 amino acids: CASSQVGLAGNYNEQFF. Here the CDR3 DNA reads TGCGCCAGCAGCCAAGTAGGACTAGCGGGAAACTACAATGAGCAGTTCTTC.

The chain links TRBV27 to TRBJ2-1, with 9 bases identical to TRBD2. The junction had 7 bases not matched to a gene; V was cut back by 6 bases and J by 4 bases. CDR1 and CDR2 from the germline V gene are MNHEY and SMNVEV (reference sequence). The CDR3 sequence is 15 residues long. The CDR3, as DNA: TGTGCCAGCAGGGTAACTAGCGGGCCTTACAATGAGCAGTTCTTC. It specifies CASRVTSGPYNEQFF.

The DNA for the CDR3 is TGTGCCAGCAGCTATACCGGGAGCGGCTATGGCTACACCTTC. Its protein is CASSYTGSGYGYTF. The chain couples TRBV7-9 to TRBJ1-2; D call uncertain. The CDR3 extends over 14 amino acids. Trimming removed 4 bases at V and 4 bases at J, with 13 bases between. CDR1 and CDR2 (germline): SEHNR, FQNEAQ (reference sequence).

The rearrangement joins TRBV27 to TRBJ2-2, with 10 bases that match TRBD1. This CDR3 is built from 18 residues. V shed 7 bases, J shed 7 bases, and the junction held 18 bases outside the gene matches. The germline CDR1 and CDR2 sequences are MNHEY and SMNVEV (reference sequence). This CDR3 reads CASNHLPYGTGDIGELFF. The CDR3 bases are TGTGCCAGCAACCACTTACCATACGGGACAGGGGATATCGGGGAGCTGTTTTTT.

This chain links TRBV4-1 with TRBJ2-5; D is unresolved. CDR1 is MGHRA, CDR2 YSYEKL, per germline. The CDR3 sequence is 13 residues long. The V gene lost 0 bases and the J gene lost 1 base, with 3 bases spanning the gap. In DNA, the CDR3 is TGCGCCAGCAGCCAAGAAGCCCAAGAGACCCAGTACTTC. Residues: CASSQEAQETQYF.

This clone was detected once. The chain combines TRBV27 with TRBJ2-7, with 10 bases identical to TRBD2. After removal of 5 bases from V and 0 bases from J, the junction contained 4 bases not matched to a gene. Germline V CDR1 and CDR2: MNHEY, SMNVEV (reference sequence). CDR3 size: 15 residues. The CDR3 bases are TGTGCCAGCAGTCCTAGCGGGAGCCCCTCCTACGAGCAGTACTTC. This translates into CASSPSGSPSYEQYF.

V and J are TRBV2 and TRBJ1-4, with D unclear. The germline V gene has CDR1 SNHLY and CDR2 FYNNEI. The CDR3 loop spans 13 amino acids. V was shortened by 3 bases and J by 8 bases, with 10 bases between the two germline ends. This CDR3 is CASSEGVEEKLFF. In DNA, the CDR3 is TGTGCCAGCAGTGAGGGTGTGGAGGAAAAACTGTTTTTT.

Written as DNA, the CDR3 is TGCGCCAGCAGAGGAGATACTAACACTGAAGCTTTCTTT. Protein product: CASRGDTNTEAFF. The chain is built from TRBV5-1 and TRBJ1-1; D is undetermined. The CDR3 has 13 residues. The germline V gene has CDR1 SGHRS and CDR2 YFSETQ. Deletions cut 5 bases from V and 2 bases from J, with 10 bases between.

This rearrangement joins TRBV28 to TRBJ2-3; 11 positions agree with TRBD2. V gave up 2 bases and J gave up 4 bases; unmatched junction bases: 8. The CDR3 consists of 17 residues. The germline V gene encodes CDR1 MDHEN and CDR2 SYDVKM. The CDR3 protein is CASSLALAGDRADTQYF. CDR3 DNA: TGTGCCAGCAGTTTAGCACTAGCGGGAGATAGAGCAGATACGCAGTATTTT.

V usage is TRBV7-6 and J usage is TRBJ2-7; 9 bases align to TRBD1. This CDR3 is built from 14 residues. J was trimmed by 3 bases and V by 3 bases; bases with no gene match: 3. Germline lookup yields CDR1 SGHVS and CDR2 FNYEAQ. The CDR3 nucleotides read TGTGCCAGCAGCTTGGGACAGGGTGGCTACGAGCAGTACTTC. Encoded protein: CASSLGQGGYEQYF.

The chain uses TRBV25-1 and TRBJ1-1, with no clear D. Per germline, CDR1 MGHDK and CDR2 SYGVNS. The germline V and J ends were trimmed by 4 bases and 1 base, with 10 bases remaining between them. This CDR3 region has 14 residues. The CDR3 protein is CASSATGWNTEAFF. CDR3 coding DNA: TGTGCCAGCAGTGCCACGGGTTGGAACACTGAAGCTTTCTTT.

This chain joins TRBV28 and TRBJ2-7; 10 nucleotides agree with TRBD1. CDR1 is MDHEN and CDR2 is SYDVKM in the germline V gene. The V gene end was trimmed by 6 bases and the J gene end by 2 bases; junction bases not matched to a gene: 7. The CDR3 consists of 15 residues. The CDR3 spells CASSPGTGVPYEQYF. The CDR3 DNA reads TGTGCCAGCAGCCCAGGGACAGGGGTTCCCTACGAGCAGTACTTC.

The chain employs TRBV5-5 and TRBJ2-7; D unresolved. Germline lookup yields CDR1 SGHKS and CDR2 YYEKEE (reference sequence). Deletions cut 3 bases from V and 2 bases from J, with 12 bases between. CDR3 length: 14 amino acids. CDR3 region: CASSWRQGAYEQYF. The CDR3 DNA reads as TGTGCCAGCAGCTGGAGACAAGGCGCCTACGAGCAGTACTTC.

The chain couples TRBV15 to TRBJ2-6, with D perhaps matching TRBD1 or TRBD2 (5 bases each). CDR3 size: 13 residues. V was pared by 0 bases and J by 11 bases, with 8 bases between. The V gene's germline CDR1 is LNHNV and CDR2 YYDKDF (reference sequence). The CDR3 DNA follows: TGTGCCACCAGCAGAGATCGGGGCGACGTCCTGACTTTC. Its translation: CATSRDRGDVLTF.

This sequence joins TRBV2 and TRBJ2-7; 9 nucleotides align to TRBD2. From germline, CDR1 is SNHLY and CDR2 FYNNEI. The trim removed 3 bases at V and 3 bases at J, leaving 6 bases unmatched. The CDR3 loop spans 15 amino acids. The CDR3 DNA follows: TGTGCCAGCAGTGAGCCTAGCGGGGCGTTCTACGAGCAGTACTTC. Its translation is CASSEPSGAFYEQYF.

The CDR3 nucleotides are TGTGCCAGCAGCTTAGAACAGGGGGACTACGAGCAGTACTTC. Translating gives CASSLEQGDYEQYF. This chain uses TRBV11-2 with TRBJ2-7; 8 bases agree with TRBD1. After removal of 0 bases from V and 3 bases from J, the junction contained 1 base not matched to a gene. Germline V CDR1 and CDR2: SGHAT, FQNNGV. The CDR3 loop spans 14 amino acids.

The chain links TRBV28 to TRBJ2-2, with D possibly being TRBD1 (6 bases). Germline-derived CDR1 and CDR2 are MDHEN and SYDVKM. The CDR3 sequence is 16 residues long. V lost 5 bases, J lost 1 base, and 14 bases lay in between. The CDR3 nucleotides are TGTGCCAGCAGTAACCGCCAGGGGTTGAACACCGGGGAGCTGTTTTTT. Amino acid sequence: CASSNRQGLNTGELFF. The full variable domain, its missing parts supplied by reference TRBV28 and TRBJ2-2, is DVKVTQSSRYLVKRTGEKVFLECVQDMDHENMFWYRQDPGLGLRLIYFSYDVKMKEKGDIPEGYSVSREKKERFSLILESASTNQTSMYLCASSNRQGLNTGELFFGEGSRLTVL.

In regard to this clone: Other DNA sequences in the sample encode the same CDR3. The chain joins TRBV27 to TRBJ1-1, with a tentative D call TRBD1 (5 bases). The CDR3 length is 13 residues. The ends were cut back, 2 bases at V and 3 bases at J, with 7 bases in the middle. Germline V gene lookup returns CDR1 MNHEY and CDR2 SMNVEV (reference sequence). CDR3 in amino acids: CASSLGGDTEAFF. The CDR3 region has the DNA TGTGCCAGCAGTTTAGGAGGGGACACTGAAGCTTTCTTT.

This chain joins TRBV5-1 and TRBJ1-2; TRBD1 is a possible D gene (6 bases). CDR3 length: 11 amino acids. Trimming pared 5 bases from V and 8 bases from J, leaving 10 bases between. Germline values: CDR1 SGHRS, CDR2 YFSETQ. DNA of the CDR3: TGCGCCAGCAGTGGGGGCTTGGGCTACACCTTC. Translation gives CASSGGLGYTF.

V and J are TRBV7-8 and TRBJ2-1; D is undetermined. This CDR3 contains 15 residues. Germline values: CDR1 SGHVS, CDR2 FQNEAQ. The germline V and J ends were trimmed by 1 base and 2 bases, with 9 bases remaining between them. CDR3 in DNA: TGTGCCAGCAGCTTAGGGACGCTCACCTACAATGAGCAGTTCTTC. The encoded protein is CASSLGTLTYNEQFF. The full variable domain, rest sourced from reference TRBV7-8 and TRBJ2-1, is GAGVSQSPRYKVAKRGQDVALRCDPISGHVSLFWYQQALGQGPEFLTYFQNEAQLDKSGLPSDRFFAERPEGSVSTLKIQRTQQEDSAVYLCASSLGTLTYNEQFFGPGTRLTVL.

DNA of the CDR3: TGTGCCAGCAGCACTCGGGACGGAGTGAACTATGGCTACACCTTC. This translates into CASSTRDGVNYGYTF. This chain connects TRBV9 to TRBJ1-2; D may be TRBD1 (5 bases). Germline V gene lookup returns CDR1 SGDLS and CDR2 YYNGEE. Trimming took off 4 bases at V and 2 bases at J, with 15 bases between the two ends. The CDR3 extends over 15 amino acids.

This chain joins TRBV7-9 and TRBJ2-1, with 12 bases aligning to TRBD1. Germline assignment: CDR1 SEHNR and CDR2 FQNEAQ (reference sequence). V gave up 4 bases and J gave up 8 bases; unmatched junction bases: 6. The length of the CDR3 is 15 residues. CDR3 nucleotide sequence: TGTGCCAGCAGCTACAGGGGACAGGGGGCCTATGAGCAGTTCTTC. Translating gives CASSYRGQGAYEQFF.